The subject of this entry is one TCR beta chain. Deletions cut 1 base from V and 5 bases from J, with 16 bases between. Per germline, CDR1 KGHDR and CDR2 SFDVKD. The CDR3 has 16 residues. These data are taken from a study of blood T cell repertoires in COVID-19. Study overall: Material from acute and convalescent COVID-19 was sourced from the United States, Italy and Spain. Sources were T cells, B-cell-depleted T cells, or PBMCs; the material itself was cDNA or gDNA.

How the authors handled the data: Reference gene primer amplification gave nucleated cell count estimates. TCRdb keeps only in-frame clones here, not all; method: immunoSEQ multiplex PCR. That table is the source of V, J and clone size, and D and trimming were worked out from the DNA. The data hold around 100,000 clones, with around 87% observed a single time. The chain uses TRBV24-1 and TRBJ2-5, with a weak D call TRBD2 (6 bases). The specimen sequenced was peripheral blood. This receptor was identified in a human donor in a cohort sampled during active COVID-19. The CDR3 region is CATSDFPGVSQETQYF. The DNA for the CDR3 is TGTGCCACCAGTGATTTTCCGGGAGTCTCCCAGGAGACCCAGTACTTC.